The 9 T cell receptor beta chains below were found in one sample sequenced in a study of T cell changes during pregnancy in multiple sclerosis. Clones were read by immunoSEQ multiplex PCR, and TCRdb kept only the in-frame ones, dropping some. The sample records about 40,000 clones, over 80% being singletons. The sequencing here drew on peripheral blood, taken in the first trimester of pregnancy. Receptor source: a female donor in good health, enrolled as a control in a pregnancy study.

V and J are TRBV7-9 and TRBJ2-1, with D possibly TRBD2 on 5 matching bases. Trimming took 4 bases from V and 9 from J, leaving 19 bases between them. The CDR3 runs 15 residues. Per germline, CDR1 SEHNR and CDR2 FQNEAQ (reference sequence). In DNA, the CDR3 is TGTGCCAGCAGCTCGAGCGGAGCCTCGGGTGGTGAGCAGTTCTTC. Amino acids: CASSSSGASGGEQFF.

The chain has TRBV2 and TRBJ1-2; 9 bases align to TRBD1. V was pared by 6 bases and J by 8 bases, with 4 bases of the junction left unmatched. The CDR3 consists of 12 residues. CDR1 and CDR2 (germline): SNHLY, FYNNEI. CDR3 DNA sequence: TGTGCCAGCAGACAAACAGGGGGCGGCTACACCTTC. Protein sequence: CASRQTGGGYTF.

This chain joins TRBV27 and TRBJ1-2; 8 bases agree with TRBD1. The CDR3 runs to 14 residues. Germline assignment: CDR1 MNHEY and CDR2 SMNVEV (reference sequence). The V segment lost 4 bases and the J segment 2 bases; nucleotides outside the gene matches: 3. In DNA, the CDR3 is TGTGCCAGCAGTTCACGGGACAGGAACTATGGCTACACCTTC. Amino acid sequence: CASSSRDRNYGYTF.

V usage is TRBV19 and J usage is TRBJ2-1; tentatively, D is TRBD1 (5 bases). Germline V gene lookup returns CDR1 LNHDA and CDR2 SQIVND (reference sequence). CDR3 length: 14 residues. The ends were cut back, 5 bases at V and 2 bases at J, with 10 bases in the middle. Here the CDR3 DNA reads TGTGCCAGTAGTCCGCAGGGTACCTACAATGAGCAGTTCTTC. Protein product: CASSPQGTYNEQFF. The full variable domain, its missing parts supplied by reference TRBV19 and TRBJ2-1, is DGGITQSPKYLFRKEGQNVTLSCEQNLNHDAMYWYRQDPGQGLRLIYYSQIVNDFQKGDIAEGYSVSREKKESFPLTVTSAQKNPTAFYLCASSPQGTYNEQFFGPGTRLTVL.

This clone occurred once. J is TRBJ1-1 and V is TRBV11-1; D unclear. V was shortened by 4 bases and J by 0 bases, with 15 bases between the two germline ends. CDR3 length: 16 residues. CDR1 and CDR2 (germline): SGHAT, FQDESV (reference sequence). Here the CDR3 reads CASSSTPGGMNTEAFF. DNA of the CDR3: TGTGCCAGCAGCTCCACCCCAGGAGGGATGAACACTGAAGCTTTCTTT. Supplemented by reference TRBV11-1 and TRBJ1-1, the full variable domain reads EAEVAQSPRYKITEKSQAVAFWCDPISGHATLYWYRQILGQGPELLVQFQDESVVDDSQLPKDRFSAERLKGVDSTLKIQPAELGDSAMYLCASSSTPGGMNTEAFFGQGTRLTVV.

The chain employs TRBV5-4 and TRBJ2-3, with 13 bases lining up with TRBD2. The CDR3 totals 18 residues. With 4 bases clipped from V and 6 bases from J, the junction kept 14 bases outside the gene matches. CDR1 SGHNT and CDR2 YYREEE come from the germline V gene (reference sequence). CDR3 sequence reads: CASSLLPRTSGRTDTQYF. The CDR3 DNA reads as TGTGCCAGCAGCCTTTTACCTCGGACTAGCGGGAGAACCGATACGCAGTATTTT.

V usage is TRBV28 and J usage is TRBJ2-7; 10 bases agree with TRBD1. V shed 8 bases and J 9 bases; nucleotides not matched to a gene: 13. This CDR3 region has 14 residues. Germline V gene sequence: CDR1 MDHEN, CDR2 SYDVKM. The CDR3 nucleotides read TGTGCCAGCTCACGGGACAGGGGCCCTTTGGGGCAGTACTTC. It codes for CASSRDRGPLGQYF.

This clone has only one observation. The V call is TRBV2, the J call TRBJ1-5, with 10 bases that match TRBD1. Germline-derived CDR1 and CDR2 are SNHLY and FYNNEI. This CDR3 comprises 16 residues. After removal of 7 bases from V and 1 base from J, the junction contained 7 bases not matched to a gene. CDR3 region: CASNDRGPSSNQPQHF. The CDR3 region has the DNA TGTGCCAGCAATGACAGGGGGCCATCCAGCAATCAGCCCCAGCATTTT.

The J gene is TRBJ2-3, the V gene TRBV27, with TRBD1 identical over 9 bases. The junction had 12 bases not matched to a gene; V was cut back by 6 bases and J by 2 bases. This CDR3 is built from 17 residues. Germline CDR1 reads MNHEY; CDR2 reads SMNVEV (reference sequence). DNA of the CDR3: TGTGCCAGCAGACTTTACAGGGGGCGAGACTTCACAGATACGCAGTATTTT. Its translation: CASRLYRGRDFTDTQYF.